These 19 T cell receptor beta chains share one sample of origin, sequenced in a study of blood T cell repertoires in COVID-19. The protocol was immunoSEQ multiplex PCR, while the TCRdb copy is restricted to in-frame clones and leaves out a portion. Seen here are more than 110,000 clones, 84% observed once, and the top ten hold 1.5% to 2%. Source material: PBMCs or T cells enriched from blood (not recorded which). These receptors came from a woman aged 18-35 years who had been exposed to COVID-19.

Note on this clone: The germline gene is not matched at one end of the junction; a read error may be the cause. The chain has TRBV12-5 and TRBJ1-2; D is perhaps TRBD1 (5 bases). From germline, CDR1 is LGHNT and CDR2 FRNRAP. CDR3 length: 13 residues. The CDR3 loop reads CASGWSNQGTLYF. In DNA form, the CDR3 reads TGTGCTAGTGGTTGGAGTAACCAGGGTACCCTATACTTC.

This chain connects TRBV5-1 to TRBJ2-1; perhaps TRBD2 as D (6 bases). The CDR3 runs to 15 residues. CDR1 and CDR2 from the germline V gene are SGHRS and YFSETQ. Trimming removed 0 bases at V and 3 bases at J, with 10 bases between. CDR3 protein: CASSLELANYNEQFF. The DNA of the CDR3 is TGCGCCAGCAGCTTGGAACTAGCCAACTACAATGAGCAGTTCTTC.

The chain has TRBV11-2 and TRBJ1-5; D not resolved. This CDR3 region has 14 residues. Trimming took 5 bases from V and 4 from J, leaving 12 bases between them. Germline-derived CDR1 and CDR2 are SGHAT and FQNNGV. CDR3 amino acids: CASSHTGENQPQHF. DNA of the CDR3: TGTGCCAGCAGCCATACCGGGGAAAATCAGCCCCAGCATTTT.

The CDR3 protein is CASSKTGTGGPEQYF. The CDR3 DNA sequence: TGTGCCAGCAGTAAGACCGGGACAGGGGGACCCGAGCAGTACTTC. The rearrangement links TRBV5-4 to TRBJ2-7; the match to TRBD1 covers 11 bases. V gave up 5 bases and J gave up 6 bases; unmatched junction bases: 10. The CDR3 loop spans 15 amino acids. From germline, CDR1 is SGHNT and CDR2 YYREEE (reference sequence).

This clone appeared a single time. The V call is TRBV4-3, the J call TRBJ2-3; D gene unclear. The germline V gene has CDR1 LGHNA and CDR2 YSLEER. V gave up 3 bases and J gave up 2 bases, with 12 bases separating them. The CDR3 sequence is 15 residues long. The CDR3: CASSQWNSHTDTQYF. DNA for the CDR3: TGCGCCAGCAGCCAGTGGAACAGCCACACAGATACGCAGTATTTT.

The CDR3 is CASKWDRATDTQYF. Here the CDR3 DNA reads TGCGCCAGCAAGTGGGACAGGGCAACAGATACGCAGTATTTT. The chain employs TRBV5-1 and TRBJ2-3; 9 bases align to TRBD1. The CDR3 is 14 residues long. The germline V gene encodes CDR1 SGHRS and CDR2 YFSETQ. V lost 6 bases, J lost 3 bases, and 5 bases stayed unmatched.

This chain connects TRBV11-2 to TRBJ2-3; D ambiguous. The CDR3 loop spans 14 amino acids. Trimming pared 5 bases from V and 1 base from J, leaving 10 bases between. Looked up from germline, CDR1 is SGHAT and CDR2 is FQNNGV. Here the CDR3 reads CASSPQLGTDTQYF. The CDR3 nucleotides read TGTGCCAGCAGCCCCCAACTTGGCACAGATACGCAGTATTTT.

This clone was found a few times. V gene TRBV10-3 combines with J gene TRBJ1-5, with D maybe TRBD1 (6 bases). Per the germline V gene, CDR1 is ENHRY and CDR2 is SYGVKD. Trimming removed 10 bases at V and 3 bases at J, with 16 bases between. The CDR3 length is 14 residues. Here the CDR3 DNA reads TGTGCCACCAGGGACACTACTAACAATCAGCCCCAGCATTTT. It is translated as CATRDTTNNQPQHF.

The V and J genes are TRBV5-1 and TRBJ2-7; the D gene is possibly TRBD1 (5 bases). Germline CDR1 SGHRS, CDR2 YFSETQ. This CDR3 has 14 amino acids. The ends were cut back, 3 bases at V and 3 bases at J, with 13 bases in the middle. The CDR3 DNA is TGCGCCAGCAGCTCAGACAGACACTTCTACGAGCAGTACTTC. This sequence encodes CASSSDRHFYEQYF. Filled out from reference TRBV5-1 and TRBJ2-7, the complete variable domain reads KAGVTQTPRYLIKTRGQQVTLSCSPISGHRSVSWYQQTPGQGLQFLFEYFSETQRNKGNFPGRFSGRQFSNSRSEMNVSTLELGDSALYLCASSSDRHFYEQYFGPGTRLTVT.

V gene TRBV7-2 combines with J gene TRBJ2-6; 8 bases agree with TRBD2. The CDR3 has 19 amino acids. The V segment lost 5 bases and the J segment 2 bases; nucleotides outside the gene matches: 14. Germline CDR1 reads SGHTA; CDR2 reads FQGNSA. In DNA, the CDR3 is TGTGCCAGCAGCGCGGGGGGCGGGAGGTACCGCCCTGGGGCCAACGTCCTGACTTTC. Its translation is CASSAGGGRYRPGANVLTF.

The V and J genes are TRBV29-1 and TRBJ1-2; D might be TRBD1 (6 bases). The CDR3 contains 12 residues. CDR1 SQVTM and CDR2 ANQGSEA come from the germline V gene. The germline V and J ends were trimmed by 6 bases and 2 bases, with 10 bases remaining between them. The CDR3 coding sequence is TGCAGCGTGGATCAGGGGAACTATGGCTACACCTTC. This gives the protein CSVDQGNYGYTF.

This clone showed up just a few times. The J gene is TRBJ1-4, the V gene TRBV2, with D possibly TRBD1 on 5 matching bases. Trimming removed 4 bases from V and 10 bases from J, with 13 bases in between. Germline V gene sequence: CDR1 SNHLY, CDR2 FYNNEI. This CDR3 comprises 13 residues. The CDR3 region has the DNA TGTGCCAGCAGTGGGGAACGACAGAGAAAACTGTTTTTT. Translating gives CASSGERQRKLFF. The full variable domain, in which reference TRBV2 and TRBJ1-4 provide the parts outside the CDR3, is EPEVTQTPSHQVTQMGQEVILRCVPISNHLYFYWYRQILGQKVEFLVSFYNNEISEKSEIFDDQFSVERPDGSNFTLKIRSTKLEDSAMYFCASSGERQRKLFFGSGTQLSVL.

The chain joins TRBV3-1 (or the pseudogene TRBV3-2) to TRBJ2-7; the match to TRBD2 covers 11 bases. CDR1 LGHDT and CDR2 YNNKEL come from the germline V gene (reference sequence). V gave up 3 bases and J gave up 4 bases; unmatched junction bases: 2. The CDR3 is 14 residues long. The CDR3 is CASSQGTSGYEQYF. The CDR3 nucleotides are TGTGCCAGCAGCCAGGGGACTAGCGGATACGAGCAGTACTTC.

The rearrangement joins TRBV18 to TRBJ1-1; possible D gene TRBD1, 6 bases. The CDR3 runs to 16 residues. V lost 0 bases to trimming and J lost 2 bases, with 13 bases between them. Germline V gene sequence: CDR1 KGHSH, CDR2 LQKENI. CDR3 amino acids: CASSPPNGQINTEAFF. The CDR3 DNA sequence: TGTGCCAGCTCACCACCAAATGGACAGATAAACACTGAAGCTTTCTTT.

The rearrangement joins TRBV24-1 to TRBJ2-5, with 7 bases lining up with TRBD1. The trim removed 9 bases at V and 4 bases at J, leaving 4 bases unmatched. CDR3 length: 12 amino acids. Per the germline V gene, CDR1 is KGHDR and CDR2 is SFDVKD. The CDR3 DNA reads as TGTGCCACCGCAAGACAGGGAGAGACCCAGTACTTC. Protein product: CATARQGETQYF.

The chain recombines TRBV5-1 with TRBJ2-3; 8 nucleotides agree with TRBD2. The trim removed 5 bases at V and 4 bases at J, leaving 6 bases unmatched. This CDR3 contains 14 residues. Germline-derived CDR1 and CDR2 are SGHRS and YFSETQ. CDR3 sequence (DNA): TGCGCCAGCAGACCGGGACTAGTCGCAGATACGCAGTATTTT. Protein product: CASRPGLVADTQYF. Full variable domain (missing parts from reference TRBV5-1 and TRBJ2-3): KAGVTQTPRYLIKTRGQQVTLSCSPISGHRSVSWYQQTPGQGLQFLFEYFSETQRNKGNFPGRFSGRQFSNSRSEMNVSTLELGDSALYLCASRPGLVADTQYFGPGTRLTVL.

J is TRBJ2-7 and V is TRBV27; possible D gene TRBD2, 6 bases. Trimming shortened V by 5 bases and J by 3 bases, and 20 bases separated the two germline ends. The germline gives CDR1 MNHEY, CDR2 SMNVEV (reference sequence). CDR3 length: 16 residues. The CDR3 nucleotides are TGTGCCAGCAGTCCTCAAACTAAGGGGACTTTCTACGAGCAGTACTTC. Its protein is CASSPQTKGTFYEQYF.

V is TRBV9 and J is TRBJ1-5; TRBD1 matches 9 bases. There are 14 residues in the CDR3. With V trimmed by 3 bases and J by 7 bases, 5 bases remained unmatched. From germline, CDR1 is SGDLS and CDR2 YYNGEE. The chain's CDR3 is CASSAGQGGQPQHF. CDR3 nucleotides: TGTGCCAGCAGCGCGGGACAGGGAGGACAGCCCCAGCATTTT.

The chain links TRBV7-2 to TRBJ2-5; D is ambiguous. The V and J ends lost 1 base and 5 bases respectively, with 5 bases between them. Germline V CDR1 and CDR2: SGHTA, FQGNSA. There are 12 residues in the CDR3. The CDR3 DNA follows: TGTGCCAGCAGCTTAGTAGAGGAGACCCAGTACTTC. Protein product: CASSLVEETQYF.